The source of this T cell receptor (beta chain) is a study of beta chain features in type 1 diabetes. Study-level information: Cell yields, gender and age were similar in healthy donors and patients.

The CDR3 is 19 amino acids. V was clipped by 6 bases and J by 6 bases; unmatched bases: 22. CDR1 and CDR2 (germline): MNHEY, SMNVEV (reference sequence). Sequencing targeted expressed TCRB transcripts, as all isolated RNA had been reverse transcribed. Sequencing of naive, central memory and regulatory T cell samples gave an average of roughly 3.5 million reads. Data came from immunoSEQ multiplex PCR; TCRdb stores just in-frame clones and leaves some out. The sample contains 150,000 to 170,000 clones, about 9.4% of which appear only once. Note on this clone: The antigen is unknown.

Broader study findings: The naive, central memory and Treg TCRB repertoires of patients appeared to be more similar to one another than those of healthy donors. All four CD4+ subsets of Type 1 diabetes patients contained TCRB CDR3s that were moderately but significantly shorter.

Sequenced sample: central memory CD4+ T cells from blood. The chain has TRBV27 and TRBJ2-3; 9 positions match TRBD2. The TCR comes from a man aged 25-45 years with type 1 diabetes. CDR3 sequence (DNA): TGTGCCAGCAGAAGGGGGCTAGCTCTAGCGGGGCCAGCAACCGATACGCAGTATTTT. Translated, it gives CASRRGLALAGPATDTQYF.